What follows are 14 T cell receptor beta chains derived from one specimen sequenced in a study of CD8+ T cells in alopecia areata. After isolation, RNA underwent reverse transcription to generate cDNA as the sequencing template. Assay used: immunoSEQ multiplex PCR; TCRdb lists only in-frame clones, some missing. Of 110,000 or so clones in the sample, around two fifths were seen once. Sequences were obtained from CD4+ T cells sorted from blood. These receptors were collected from a human donor with alopecia areata.

This clone was seen only a few times. CDR3 sequence reads: CASNRWGMREVRSSYNEQFF. CDR3 DNA sequence: TGTGCCAGCAACCGGTGGGGGATGAGGGAGGTACGGAGCTCCTACAATGAGCAGTTCTTC. The V gene is TRBV28, the J gene TRBJ2-1, with D perhaps matching TRBD2 (6 bases). The CDR3 loop spans 20 amino acids. CDR1 and CDR2 from the germline V gene are MDHEN and SYDVKM. Trimming removed 7 bases from V and 0 bases from J, with 28 bases in between.

The chain carries TRBV5-1 and TRBJ2-3; D ambiguous. CDR1 and CDR2 from the germline V gene are SGHRS and YFSETQ. V was clipped by 1 base and J by 4 bases, with 10 bases between them. This CDR3 has 14 residues. This CDR3 reads CASSLSSVADTQYF. The CDR3 DNA is TGCGCCAGCAGCTTGAGTTCAGTGGCAGATACGCAGTATTTT.

This clone was picked up a small number of times. The chain uses TRBV28 and TRBJ1-1, with unresolved D. V lost 6 bases and J 4 bases, leaving 9 bases between the germline ends. Germline lookup yields CDR1 MDHEN and CDR2 SYDVKM. The CDR3 contains 12 residues. The CDR3 here is CASRILGTEAFF. As DNA, the CDR3 is TGTGCCAGCAGGATTCTGGGCACTGAAGCTTTCTTT.

The table lists this clone with a few counts. In the same sample, other DNA sequences code for this CDR3. The chain combines TRBV18 with TRBJ1-1; D ambiguous. V dropped 3 bases and J dropped 1 base, with 6 bases sitting between them. The CDR3 contains 13 residues. The germline gives CDR1 KGHSH, CDR2 LQKENI. This CDR3 is CASSPRQNTEAFF. DNA for the CDR3: TGTGCCAGCTCACCCCGACAGAACACTGAAGCTTTCTTT.

The chain links TRBV30 to TRBJ1-5; no clear D. This CDR3 has 13 amino acids. Germline values: CDR1 GTSNPN, CDR2 SVGIG (reference sequence). Trimming took 2 bases from V and 6 from J, leaving 11 bases between them. CDR3 sequence reads: CAWSQTASQPQHF. The CDR3 DNA follows: TGTGCCTGGAGTCAAACAGCGAGTCAGCCCCAGCATTTT.

The rearrangement links TRBV2 to TRBJ1-2; perhaps TRBD1 as D (5 bases). Germline V lookup: CDR1 SNHLY, CDR2 FYNNEI. Between the trimmed V and J ends, which lost 0 bases and 4 bases, there was a span of 12 bases. The CDR3 covers 15 residues. CDR3 amino acids: CASSEAVGTIYGYTF. CDR3 DNA sequence: TGTGCCAGCAGTGAAGCAGTCGGGACCATCTATGGCTACACCTTC.

CDR3 amino acids: CASSRAGYNEQFF. CDR3 sequence (DNA): TGTGCCAGTTCCAGGGCGGGGTACAATGAGCAGTTCTTC. This sequence joins TRBV6-5 and TRBJ2-1; a possible D gene is TRBD2 (6 bases). The CDR3 runs to 13 residues. V was shortened by 9 bases and J by 4 bases, with 13 bases between the two germline ends. The V gene's germline CDR1 is MNHEY and CDR2 SVGAGI.

This clone was seen a few times. V gene TRBV4-1 combines with J gene TRBJ1-1; D is possibly TRBD1 (6 bases). The CDR3 has 13 amino acids. Germline lookup yields CDR1 MGHRA and CDR2 YSYEKL. V lost 0 bases and J lost 12, with 14 bases in between. The CDR3 coding sequence is TGCGCCAGCAGCCAAGATAAAGTGACAGGCTCTTTCTTT. Translating gives CASSQDKVTGSFF.

This clone was seen a few times. The rearrangement joins TRBV29-1 to TRBJ2-1; 7 bases map to TRBD2. In germline, CDR1 is SQVTM, CDR2 ANQGSEA. The CDR3 runs 14 residues. J gave up 0 bases and V 6 bases, and 5 bases lay outside the gene matches. CDR3 DNA: TGCAGCGTCCTAGCGGTCCACTCCTACAATGAGCAGTTCTTC. As protein: CSVLAVHSYNEQFF.

The chain couples TRBV30 to TRBJ1-4; 7 bases line up with TRBD1. This CDR3 is built from 12 residues. Per germline, CDR1 GTSNPN and CDR2 SVGIG (reference sequence). Trimming at V came to 7 bases and at J to 6 bases, leaving 5 bases not matched to a gene. Written as DNA, the CDR3 is TGTGCCTCAGAGGGGGCCGATGAAAAACTGTTTTTT. Translated: CASEGADEKLFF. The variable domain in full, completed from reference TRBV30 and TRBJ1-4, reads SQTIHQWPATLVQPVGSPLSLECTVEGTSNPNLYWYRQAAGRGLQLLFYSVGIGQISSEVPQNLSASRPQDRQFILSSKKLLLSDSGFYLCASEGADEKLFFGSGTQLSVL.

V gene TRBV19 combines with J gene TRBJ1-6, with D uncertain. V lost 5 bases, J lost 2 bases, and 7 bases lay in between. Looked up from germline, CDR1 is LNHDA and CDR2 is SQIVND (reference sequence). The CDR3 loop spans 14 amino acids. CDR3 protein: CASSLETYNSPLHF. The DNA for the CDR3 is TGTGCCAGTAGTCTCGAGACCTATAATTCACCCCTCCACTTT.

V usage is TRBV19 and J usage is TRBJ2-1, with 8 bases matching TRBD2. There are 15 residues in the CDR3. Unmatched junction bases numbered 8, after V lost 4 bases and J lost 6 bases. Germline V lookup: CDR1 LNHDA, CDR2 SQIVND (reference sequence). CDR3 sequence reads: CASSTLAGQVNEQFF. The CDR3 nucleotides read TGTGCCAGTAGTACCTTAGCGGGGCAGGTCAATGAGCAGTTCTTC.

Only a few counts were recorded for this clone. V gene TRBV29-1 combines with J gene TRBJ2-2; 9 bases line up with TRBD1. The germline gives CDR1 SQVTM, CDR2 ANQGSEA. There are 15 residues in the CDR3. With 7 bases clipped from V and 8 bases from J, the junction kept 14 bases outside the gene matches. The CDR3 bases are TGCAGCGCATCAAACCGGGACAGGGCGAGAGGGGAGCTGTTTTTT. Protein sequence: CSASNRDRARGELFF.

This rearrangement joins TRBV5-6 to TRBJ2-2; D possibly corresponds to TRBD2 (5 bases). Between the trimmed V and J ends, which lost 5 bases and 4 bases, there was a span of 24 bases. Germline V gene lookup returns CDR1 SGHDT and CDR2 YYEEEE. The CDR3 sequence is 18 residues long. CDR3 sequence (DNA): TGTGCCAGCAGTCCCGGGGAGCGGCAGCGATGGTTCACCGGGGAGCTGTTTTTT. This translates into CASSPGERQRWFTGELFF. Full variable domain (outside the CDR3, taken from reference TRBV5-6 and TRBJ2-2): DAGVTQSPTHLIKTRGQQVTLRCSPKSGHDTVSWYQQALGQGPQFIFQYYEEEERQRGNFPDRFSGHQFPNYSSELNVNALLLGDSALYLCASSPGERQRWFTGELFFGEGSRLTVL.